Here is one T cell receptor (beta chain) with its context. This record belongs to a study of PD-L1 blockade in urothelial cancer. Study-level information: Men with urothelial cancer arising in the bladder made up about 90% of the roughly 30 patients. The median T cell count in blood samples was over 140,000.

Some clones are missing from TCRdb's copy, which holds only in-frame ones; the method was immunoSEQ multiplex PCR. This repertoire shows around 100,000 clones, about 90% found once; its top ten account for just over 0.9%. The source material was PBMCs, sampled around atezolizumab (anti-PD-L1) treatment. This receptor was identified in a woman older than 75 with urothelial cancer.

CDR3 residues: CASSPGQRNNYGYTF. For the CDR3, the DNA is TGCGCCAGCAGCCCGGGACAACGGAATAACTATGGCTACACCTTC. The chain recombines TRBV5-1 with TRBJ1-2, with D possibly being TRBD1 (6 bases). The CDR3 is 15 residues long. Deletions cut 4 bases from V and 1 base from J, with 14 bases between. The germline V gene has CDR1 SGHRS and CDR2 YFSETQ.